What follows are 7 T cell receptor beta chains derived from one specimen sequenced in a study of OX40 agonist ivuxolimab in advanced cancers. Libraries were prepared by immunoSEQ multiplex PCR; TCRdb keeps only in-frame clonotypes and omits some of them. This table holds more than 45,000 clones, 65% to 85% found once. Sequenced here: CD4+ or CD8+ T cells sorted from blood, sampled in a trial of the OX40 agonist ivuxolimab. The receptors come from an adult with an advanced solid tumor such as melanoma, head and neck, liver or kidney cancer.

The V and J genes are TRBV7-8 and TRBJ2-7; TRBD2 is a possible D gene (5 bases). Germline-derived CDR1 and CDR2 are SGHVS and FQNEAQ. Trimming removed 1 base from V and 0 bases from J, with 22 bases in between. CDR3 size: 19 residues. The CDR3 DNA is TGTGCCAGCAGCTTAGATTATATGAGCGGCATTGCAGGCTCCTACGAGCAGTACTTC. Translation gives CASSLDYMSGIAGSYEQYF.

V gene TRBV29-1 combines with J gene TRBJ2-3; a possible D gene is TRBD2 (6 bases). V lost 3 bases and J lost 0, with 10 bases in between. CDR1 and CDR2 (germline): SQVTM, ANQGSEA. This CDR3 is built from 14 residues. The CDR3 DNA reads TGCAGCGTTGAGGGGGGACGAAGCACAGATACGCAGTATTTT. The encoded protein is CSVEGGRSTDTQYF.

This clone rates as medium-sized. The chain has TRBV19 and TRBJ1-2; D is possibly TRBD1 (6 bases). V gave up 4 bases and J gave up 5 bases, with 23 bases separating them. Germline V CDR1 and CDR2: LNHDA, SQIVND (reference sequence). The CDR3 length is 17 residues. The CDR3 DNA follows: TGTGCCAGTAGTACGCCCCCGGACAGCCCTCCGGGGTATGGCTACACCTTC. Its protein is CASSTPPDSPPGYGYTF.

The chain has TRBV4-1 and TRBJ2-7, with D maybe TRBD1 (6 bases). V shed 2 bases and J shed 5 bases, with 22 bases lying between them. Germline assignment: CDR1 MGHRA and CDR2 YSYEKL. The CDR3 consists of 17 residues. CDR3 sequence (DNA): TGCGCCAGCAGCCAAATCGAAAGAACAGGGTCTTTAGACGAGCAGTACTTC. Protein product: CASSQIERTGSLDEQYF.

This clone was detected only a few times. The chain couples TRBV19 to TRBJ2-1; 14 bases agree with TRBD2. Trimming cost V 6 bases and J 7 bases; bases outside gene matches: 8. Germline assignment: CDR1 LNHDA and CDR2 SQIVND (reference sequence). The CDR3 spans 16 residues. CDR3 sequence (DNA): TGTGCCAGTAGCCCCGGGACTAGCGGGAGTAATAATGAGCAGTTCTTC. It yields the protein CASSPGTSGSNNEQFF.

The chain joins TRBV14 to TRBJ2-5, with 7 bases lining up with TRBD2. The last part of the DNA fits TRBJ2-7 better; the J call may be wrong. Germline lookup yields CDR1 SGHDN and CDR2 FVKESK. The CDR3 runs 15 residues. The CDR3, as DNA: TGTGCCAGCAGCCCTAGTACGGGGGGATACTACGAGCAGTACTTC. It codes for CASSPSTGGYYEQYF.

The rearrangement links TRBV7-9 to TRBJ2-5, with D perhaps TRBD2 (5 bases). The J call could be wrong; TRBJ2-7 is a better fit for the DNA end. Germline V gives CDR1 SEHNR, CDR2 FQNEAQ (reference sequence). The CDR3 runs to 19 residues. DNA of the CDR3: TGTGCCAGCAGCTCGCTTAGGTCCAGCGCGGAGGAAACGGGCTACGAGCAGTACTTC. It translates to CASSSLRSSAEETGYEQYF.